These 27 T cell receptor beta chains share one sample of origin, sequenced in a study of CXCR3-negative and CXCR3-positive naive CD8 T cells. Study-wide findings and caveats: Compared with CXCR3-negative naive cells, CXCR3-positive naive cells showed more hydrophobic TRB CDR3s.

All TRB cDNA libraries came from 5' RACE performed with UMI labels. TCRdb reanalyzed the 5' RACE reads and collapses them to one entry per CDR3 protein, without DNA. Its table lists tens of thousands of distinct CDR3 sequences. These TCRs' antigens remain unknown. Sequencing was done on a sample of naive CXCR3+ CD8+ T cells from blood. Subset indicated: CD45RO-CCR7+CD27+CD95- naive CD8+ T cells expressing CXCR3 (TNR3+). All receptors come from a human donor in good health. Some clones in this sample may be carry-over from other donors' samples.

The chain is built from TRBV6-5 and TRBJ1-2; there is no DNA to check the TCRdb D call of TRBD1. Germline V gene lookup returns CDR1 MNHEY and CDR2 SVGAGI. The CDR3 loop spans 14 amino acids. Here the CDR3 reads CASTKQGSLGGYTF.

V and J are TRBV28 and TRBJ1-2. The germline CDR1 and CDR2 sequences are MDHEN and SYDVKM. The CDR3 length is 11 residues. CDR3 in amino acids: CASSLVDGYTF.

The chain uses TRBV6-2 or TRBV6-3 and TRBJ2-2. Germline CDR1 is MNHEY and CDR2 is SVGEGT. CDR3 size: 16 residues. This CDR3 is CASSYYMGANTGELFF.

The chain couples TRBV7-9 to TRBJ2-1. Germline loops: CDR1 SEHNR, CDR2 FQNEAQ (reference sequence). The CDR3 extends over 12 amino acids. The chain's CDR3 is CASSLFPNEQFF.

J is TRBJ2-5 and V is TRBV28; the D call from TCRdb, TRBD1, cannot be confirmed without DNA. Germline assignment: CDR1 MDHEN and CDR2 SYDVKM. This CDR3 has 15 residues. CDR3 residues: CASSFGQVRGETQYF.

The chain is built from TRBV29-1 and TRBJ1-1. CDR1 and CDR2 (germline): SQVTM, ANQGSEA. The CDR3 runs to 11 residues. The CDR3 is CSVDRGTEAFF.

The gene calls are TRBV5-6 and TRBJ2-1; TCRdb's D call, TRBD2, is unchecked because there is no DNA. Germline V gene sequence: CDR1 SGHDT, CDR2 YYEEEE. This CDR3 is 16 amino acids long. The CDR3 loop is CASSLSGLPLYNEQFF.

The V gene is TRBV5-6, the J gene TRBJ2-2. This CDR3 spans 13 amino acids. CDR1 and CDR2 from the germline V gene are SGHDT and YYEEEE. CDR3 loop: CASSLMGTGELFF.

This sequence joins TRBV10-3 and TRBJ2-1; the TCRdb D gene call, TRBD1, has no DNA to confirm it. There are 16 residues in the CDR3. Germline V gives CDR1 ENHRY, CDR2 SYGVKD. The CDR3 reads CAISPRKGDRENEQFF.

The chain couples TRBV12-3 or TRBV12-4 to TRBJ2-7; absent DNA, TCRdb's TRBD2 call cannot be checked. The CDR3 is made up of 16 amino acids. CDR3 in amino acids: CASSLPSDAESYEQYF.

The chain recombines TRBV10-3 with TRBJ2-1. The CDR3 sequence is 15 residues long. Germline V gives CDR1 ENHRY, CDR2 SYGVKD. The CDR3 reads CAISVIGGSYNEQFF.

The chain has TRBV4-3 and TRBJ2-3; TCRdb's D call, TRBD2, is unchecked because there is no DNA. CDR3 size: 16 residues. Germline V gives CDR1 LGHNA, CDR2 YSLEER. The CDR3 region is CASSQDRTSGADTQYF.

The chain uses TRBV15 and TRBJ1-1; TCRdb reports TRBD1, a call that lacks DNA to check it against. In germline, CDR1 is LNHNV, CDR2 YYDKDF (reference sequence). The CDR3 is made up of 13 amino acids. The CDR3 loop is CATSRDRGSEAFF.

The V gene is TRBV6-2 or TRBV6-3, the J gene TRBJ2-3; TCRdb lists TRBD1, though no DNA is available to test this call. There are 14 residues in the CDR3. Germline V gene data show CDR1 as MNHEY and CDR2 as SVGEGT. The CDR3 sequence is CASSYKGRSYTQYF.

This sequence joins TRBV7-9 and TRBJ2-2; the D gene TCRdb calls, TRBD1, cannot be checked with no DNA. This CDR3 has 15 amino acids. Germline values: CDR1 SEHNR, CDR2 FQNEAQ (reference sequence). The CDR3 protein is CASSSGTVNTGELFF.

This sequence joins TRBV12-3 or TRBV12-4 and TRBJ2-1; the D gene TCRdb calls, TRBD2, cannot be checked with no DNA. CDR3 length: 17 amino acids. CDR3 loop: CASSLAEIAGGPSEQFF.

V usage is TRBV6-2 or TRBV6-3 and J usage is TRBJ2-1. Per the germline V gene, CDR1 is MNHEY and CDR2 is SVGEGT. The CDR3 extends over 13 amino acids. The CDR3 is CASSYRRTDEQFF.

CDR3 sequence reads: CASSVDPSSGQPQHF. The gene calls are TRBV9 and TRBJ1-5; the TCRdb D gene call, TRBD1, has no DNA to confirm it. The germline V gene has CDR1 SGDLS and CDR2 YYNGEE. The CDR3 is 15 residues long. Combining the CDR3 with reference TRBV9 and TRBJ1-5 gives the whole variable domain DSGVTQTPKHLITATGQRVTLRCSPRSGDLSVYWYQQSLDQGLQFLIQYYNGEERAKGNILERFSAQQFPDLHSELNLSSLELGDSALYFCASSVDPSSGQPQHFGDGTRLSIL.

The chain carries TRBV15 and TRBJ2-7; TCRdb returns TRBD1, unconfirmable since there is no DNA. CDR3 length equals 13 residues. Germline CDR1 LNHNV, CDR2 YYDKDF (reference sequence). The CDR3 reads CATEGTSSYEQYF.

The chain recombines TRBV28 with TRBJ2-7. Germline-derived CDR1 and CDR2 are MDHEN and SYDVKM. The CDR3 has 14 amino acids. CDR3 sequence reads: CANSPAEGSYEQYF.

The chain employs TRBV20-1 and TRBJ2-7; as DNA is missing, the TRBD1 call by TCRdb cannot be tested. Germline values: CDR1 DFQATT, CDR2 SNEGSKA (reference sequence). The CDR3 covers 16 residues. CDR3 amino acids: CGARDSQGGFPYEQYF.

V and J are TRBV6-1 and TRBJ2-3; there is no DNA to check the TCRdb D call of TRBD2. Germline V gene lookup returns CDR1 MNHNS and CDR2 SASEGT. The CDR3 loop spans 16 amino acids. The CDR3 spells CASTRRTSYFTDTQYF.

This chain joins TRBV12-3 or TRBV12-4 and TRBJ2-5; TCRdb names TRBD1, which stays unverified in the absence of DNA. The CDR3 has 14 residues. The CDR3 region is CASSLEAGVETQYF.

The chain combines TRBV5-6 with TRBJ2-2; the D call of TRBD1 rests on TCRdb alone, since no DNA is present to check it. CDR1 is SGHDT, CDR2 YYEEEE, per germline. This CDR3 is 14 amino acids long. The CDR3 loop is CASSPGTGTGELFF. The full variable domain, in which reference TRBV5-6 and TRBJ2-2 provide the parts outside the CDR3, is DAGVTQSPTHLIKTRGQQVTLRCSPKSGHDTVSWYQQALGQGPQFIFQYYEEEERQRGNFPDRFSGHQFPNYSSELNVNALLLGDSALYLCASSPGTGTGELFFGEGSRLTVL.

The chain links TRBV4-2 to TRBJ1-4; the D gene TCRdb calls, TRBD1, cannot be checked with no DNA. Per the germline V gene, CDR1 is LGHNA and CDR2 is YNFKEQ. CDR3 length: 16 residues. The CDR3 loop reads CASSRLTGGPNEKLFF.

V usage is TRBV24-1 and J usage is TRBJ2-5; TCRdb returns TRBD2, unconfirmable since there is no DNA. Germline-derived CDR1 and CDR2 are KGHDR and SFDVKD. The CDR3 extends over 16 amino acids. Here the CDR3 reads CATSDETSGRGETQYF.

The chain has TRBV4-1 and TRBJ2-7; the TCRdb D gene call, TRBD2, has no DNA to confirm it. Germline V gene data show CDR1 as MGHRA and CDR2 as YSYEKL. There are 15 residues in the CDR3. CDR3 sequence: CASSQVQAQGYEQYF.